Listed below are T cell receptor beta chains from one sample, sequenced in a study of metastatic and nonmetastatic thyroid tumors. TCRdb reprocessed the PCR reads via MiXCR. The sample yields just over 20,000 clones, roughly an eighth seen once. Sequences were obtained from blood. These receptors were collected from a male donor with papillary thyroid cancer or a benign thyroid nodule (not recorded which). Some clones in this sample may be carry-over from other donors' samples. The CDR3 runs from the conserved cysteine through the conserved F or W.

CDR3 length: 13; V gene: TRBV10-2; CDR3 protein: CASTRRGNYGYTF
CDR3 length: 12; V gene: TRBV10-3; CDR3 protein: CAIREEAGTQYF
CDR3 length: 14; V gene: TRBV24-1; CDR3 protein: CATQGTSVRNEQFF
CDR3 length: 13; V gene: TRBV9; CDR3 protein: CASSVSGTGELFF
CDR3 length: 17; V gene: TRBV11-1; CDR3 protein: CASSLTRTSGAHNEQFF
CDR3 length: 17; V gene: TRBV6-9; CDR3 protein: CASSYAQGQVRSTEAFF
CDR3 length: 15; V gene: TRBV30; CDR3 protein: CAWSGGQGAWDTQYF
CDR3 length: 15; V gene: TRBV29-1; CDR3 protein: CSVEAAEGYTDTQYF
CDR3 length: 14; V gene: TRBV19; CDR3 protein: CASSMADRVNEQYF
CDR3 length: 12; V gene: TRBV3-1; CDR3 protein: CASSQGPYGYTF
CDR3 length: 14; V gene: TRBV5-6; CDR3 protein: CASSQGTVKNTQYF
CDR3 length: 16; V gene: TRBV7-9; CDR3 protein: CASSLAQEYLMYEQFF
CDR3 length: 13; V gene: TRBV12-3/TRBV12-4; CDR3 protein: CASSHISLGSIYF
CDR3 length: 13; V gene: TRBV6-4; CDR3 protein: CASSGTNTGELFF
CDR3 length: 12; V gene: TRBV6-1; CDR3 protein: CATRGPGEKLFF
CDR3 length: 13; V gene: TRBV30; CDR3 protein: CAWGPESYNEQFF
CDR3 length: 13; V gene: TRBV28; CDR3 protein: CASSTGVFNEQFF
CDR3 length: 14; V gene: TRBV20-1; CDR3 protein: CSVFLGGMNTEAFF
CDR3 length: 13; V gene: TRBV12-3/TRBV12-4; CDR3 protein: CAITGTDLHEQFF
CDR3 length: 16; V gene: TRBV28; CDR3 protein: CASSPQVRSGANVLTF
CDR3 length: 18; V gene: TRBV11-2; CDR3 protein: CASSLDGVGGSNTETQYF
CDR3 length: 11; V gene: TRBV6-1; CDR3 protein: CASSDPSPLHF
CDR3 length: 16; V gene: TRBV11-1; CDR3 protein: CASSSINSGNTGELFF
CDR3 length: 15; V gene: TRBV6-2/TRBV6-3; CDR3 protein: CASRTGTGVSYEQYF
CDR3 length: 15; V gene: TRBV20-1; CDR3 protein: CSAREPSGDTGELFF
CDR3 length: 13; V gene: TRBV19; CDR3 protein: CASSTQDRGKLFF
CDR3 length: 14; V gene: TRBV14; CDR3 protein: CASSPDILPYEQYF
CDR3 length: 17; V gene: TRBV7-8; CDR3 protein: CASSYRTSGSLGYEQYF
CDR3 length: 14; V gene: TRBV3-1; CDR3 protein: CASKGASGANVLTF
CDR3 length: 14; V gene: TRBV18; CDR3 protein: CASSPQSGPDTQYF
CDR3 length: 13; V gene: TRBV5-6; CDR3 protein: CASSRDSQETQYF
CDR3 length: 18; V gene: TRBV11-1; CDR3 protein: CASTRSPILERRVNEQFF
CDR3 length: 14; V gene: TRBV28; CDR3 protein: CASTLGGSGNTIYF
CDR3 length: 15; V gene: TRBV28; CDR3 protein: CASTLRGGKYNEQFF
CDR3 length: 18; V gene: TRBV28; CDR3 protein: CASSFPGTDSSYNSPLHF
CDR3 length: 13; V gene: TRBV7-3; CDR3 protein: CASSMDSDNEQFF
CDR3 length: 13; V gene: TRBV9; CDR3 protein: CASSVGPEGEQYF
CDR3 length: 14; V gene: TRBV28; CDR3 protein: CASTVGGRNTEAFF
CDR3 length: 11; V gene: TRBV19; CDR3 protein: CASSSGYEQYF
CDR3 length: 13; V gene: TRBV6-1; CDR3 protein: CATRQQGRETQYF
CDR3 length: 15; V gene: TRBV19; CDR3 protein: CASSSLAGDYNEQFF
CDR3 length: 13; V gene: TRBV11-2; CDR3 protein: CASSWTSGNEQFF
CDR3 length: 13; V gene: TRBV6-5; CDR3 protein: CASSYEGNTEAFF
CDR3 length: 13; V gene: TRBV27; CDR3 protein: CASSSEPRETQYF
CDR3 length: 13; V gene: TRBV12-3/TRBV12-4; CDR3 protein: CASSPGGRYGYTF
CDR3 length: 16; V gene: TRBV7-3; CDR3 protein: CASSLNPGGPRNEQFF
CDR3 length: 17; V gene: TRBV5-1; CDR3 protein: CASSSGTSGGPGDTQYF
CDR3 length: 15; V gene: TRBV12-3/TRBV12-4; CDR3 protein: CASTMSRVVGETQYF
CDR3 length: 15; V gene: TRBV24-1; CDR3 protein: CATSDSRDRKETQYF
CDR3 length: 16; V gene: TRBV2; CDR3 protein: CASSATSGRAGGELFF
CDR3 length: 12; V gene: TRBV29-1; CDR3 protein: CSVYVRLAGATF
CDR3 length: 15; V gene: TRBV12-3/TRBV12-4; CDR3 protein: CASSRSGRISREQYF
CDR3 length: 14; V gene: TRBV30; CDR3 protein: CAWKSQVDGKKLFF
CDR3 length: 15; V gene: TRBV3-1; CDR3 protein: CASSLNTASVNEQFF
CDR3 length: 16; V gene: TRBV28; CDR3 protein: CASSLVGPAGGYGYTF